These T cell receptor beta chains were read from a single sample in a study of blood T cell repertoires in COVID-19. Repertoires were generated with immunoSEQ multiplex PCR, while TCRdb's copy carries only in-frame clones and drops some. Of around 320,000 clones in the sample, around nine tenths are singletons; the top ten hold roughly 2.8%. The sample consisted of PBMCs or T cells enriched from blood (not recorded which). These receptors were collected from a woman in her 50s who had been exposed to COVID-19. Both conserved end residues are part of each CDR3.

j_call,v_call,cdr3_aa
TRBJ1-1,TRBV11-3,CASSVRGRGYDTEAFF
TRBJ2-5,TRBV19,CASSIAGGPKSTQYF
TRBJ1-1,TRBV18,CASSLNTGQASYEAFF
TRBJ1-6,TRBV5-1,CASSSGDPNSPLHF
TRBJ1-2,TRBV5-6,CASSPDRFYGYTF
TRBJ2-3,TRBV3-1/TRBV3-2,CASSQTGTGPTDF
TRBJ2-2,TRBV2,CASSVRGGEGRGELFF
TRBJ1-2,TRBV28,CASRLPGQGASNGYTF
TRBJ1-2,TRBV7-2,CASSPPGQDIGGYTF
TRBJ2-1,TRBV4-1,CASSQGHQGALGNEQFF
TRBJ2-5,TRBV5-6,CASSSRSQETQYF
TRBJ1-6,TRBV10-3,CAISEGTGRSPLHF
TRBJ2-7,TRBV20-1,CSASSYSRGAYEQYF
TRBJ2-7,TRBV25-1,CASSEQGNNYEQYF
TRBJ2-3,TRBV5-4,CASSLGQRGRSTDTQYF
TRBJ1-5,TRBV6-5,CASMLGTGVNQPQHF
TRBJ2-2,TRBV7-2,CASSLVAATDTGELFF
TRBJ1-3,TRBV19,CASSIEAAGNTIYF
TRBJ1-1,TRBV19,CATATGGSGTEAFF
TRBJ2-2,TRBV9,CASSQGRYTGELFF
TRBJ2-2,TRBV30,CAWSQDFVTGELFF
TRBJ2-7,TRBV9,CASSVGGGGSYEQYF
TRBJ1-1,TRBV5-4,CASSRQGMDTEAFF
TRBJ1-4,TRBV2,CASSEWQGKDEKLFF
TRBJ2-7,TRBV5-1,CASSFDTSSRYEQYF
TRBJ2-3,TRBV28,CASSVLAGGRSPKDTQYF